The 32 T cell receptor delta chains reported below all come from one sample, sequenced in a study of γδ T cells in repeated Plasmodium falciparum infection. Vgamma9/Vdelta2+ and Vdelta2-negative gammadelta T cells were flow-sorted from PBMC for bulk sequencing. TCRdb re-processed the multiplex PCR reads via CATT. The profile shows more than 70,000 delta-chain clones, approximately 0.96% of them singletons. Sample: gamma-delta T cells from blood. The origin of the receptors is a pool of human donors (malaria-infected and uninfected, not separated).

The table lists this clone with a few counts. The chain joins TRDV1 to TRDJ1, with 7 positions matching TRDD3. TCRdb gives no J gene; it was assigned here by matching the DNA to germline. Losses at the gene ends were 1 base for V and 8 bases for J; bases not matched to a gene: 31. The germline CDR1 and CDR2 sequences are TSWWSYY and QGS. The length of the CDR3 is 22 residues. CDR3 amino acids: CALGEHFSPYWGLPLASGKLIF. The CDR3 DNA follows: TGTGCTCTTGGGGAACACTTTTCTCCTTACTGGGGACTACCTCTGGCTTCGGGGAAACTCATCTTT.

Details on this clone: With a far larger clone one base away, a read error is the likely cause. The identical CDR3 is also encoded by other nucleotide sequences in the sample. V and J are TRDV1 and TRDJ1, with 9 bases that match TRDD3. The germline V gene encodes CDR1 TSWWSYY and CDR2 QGS. This CDR3 spans 20 amino acids. DNA for the CDR3: TGTGCTCTTGGGGCCTCCCGTGGCGGTACTGGGGGAGCCCTCACCGATAAGCTCATCTTT. Amino acids: CALGASRGGTGGALTDKLIF.

In its sample, this clone was seen a few times. A far larger clone is one nucleotide away, so this likely arose from a read error. In the same sample, other DNA sequences code for this CDR3. The chain recombines TRDV1 with TRDJ1; 8 bases are shared with TRDD3. There are 19 residues in the CDR3. J lost 5 bases, V lost 9 bases, and 26 bases had no gene match. Per germline, CDR1 TSWWSYY and CDR2 QGS. The DNA for the CDR3 is TGTGCTCTCCGGGCCGTTCGATCCGTACTGGGGGTAGGCCCTGATAAACTCATCTTT. Translated: CALRAVRSVLGVGPDKLIF.

This clone was counted ten times or more. The chain uses TRDV1 and TRDJ1; TRDD3 matches 8 bases. Losses at the gene ends were 3 bases for V and 4 bases for J; bases not matched to a gene: 22. The CDR3 runs to 20 residues. In germline, CDR1 is TSWWSYY, CDR2 QGS. The CDR3 loop reads CALGERTRWGIPRERDKLIF. Here the CDR3 DNA reads TGTGCTCTTGGGGAGCGAACTAGGTGGGGGATCCCCCGTGAACGCGATAAACTCATCTTT.

On this clone itself: A read error likely explains this, since a far larger clone differs by one base. Other DNA sequences in the sample encode the same CDR3. The rearrangement uses TRDV2 and TRDJ3, with 9 bases aligning to TRDD3. No J segment appears in TCRdb, so it was assigned here by matching the sequence to germline. Germline loops: CDR1 GEAIGNYY, CDR2 EKD. This CDR3 comprises 24 residues. CDR3: CACDTRVFNWGTTRDSWDTRQMFF. CDR3 nucleotide sequence: TGTGCCTGTGACACCAGGGTCTTCAACTGGGGGACAACGCGTGACTCCTGGGACACCCGGCAGATGTTTTTC.

This clone ranks as medium-sized (0.01 to 0.1%). This CDR3 is also generated by other DNA sequences in the sample. The chain employs TRDV2 and TRDJ3; no firm D call. Germline loops: CDR1 GEAIGNYY, CDR2 EKD. The V end was cut by 0 bases, the J end by 5 bases, with 13 bases between. This CDR3 has 17 residues. The DNA of the CDR3 is TGTGCCTGTGACACCGCCGAAGAGAACAGGGACACCCGACAGATGTTTTTC. Residues: CACDTAEENRDTRQMFF.

For this clone: A far larger clone is off by one base, so a read error is likely. This CDR3 is also generated by other DNA sequences in the sample. No J gene was called, and the V gene is TRDV1; TRDD3 was called by the table and not checked on the DNA. The CDR3 has 22 amino acids. From germline, CDR1 is TSWWSYY and CDR2 QGS. The CDR3 region has the DNA TGTGCTCTTGGGGACAGACCCTCCTACGGTCCGAAGGGCCTGGGGCTGACTTTCAAGCTCATCTTT. This translates into CALGDRPSYGPKGLGLTFKLIF.

For this clone: With a far larger clone one base away, a read error is the likely cause. The identical CDR3 is also encoded by other nucleotide sequences in the sample. The chain carries TRDV1 and TRDJ1; 7 bases map to TRDD3. The J gene, absent from TCRdb, was called here by matching the DNA to germline. CDR1 is TSWWSYY and CDR2 is QGS in the germline V gene. CDR3 size: 18 residues. CDR3 region: CALGELVGLTGALDKLIF. The CDR3 region has the DNA TGTGCCCTTGGGGAACTGGTGGGCCTCACTGGGGCCCTCGATAAACTCATCTTT.

Turning to this clone: This DNA's translation and the protein TCRdb lists, from a much larger clone, do not match at residue 13, likely due to a read error; the protein shown is translated from the DNA. The CDR3: CACDSVGELYTDRLIF. Written as DNA, the CDR3 is TGTGCCTGTGACTCGGTGGGGGAATTATACACCGATAGACTCATCTTT. The genes are TRDV2 and TRDJ1; 7 bases line up with TRDD3. The J gene comes from matching the DNA to germline here; TCRdb lacks it. This CDR3 contains 16 residues. Germline V gene data show CDR1 as GEAIGNYY and CDR2 as EKD.

Notes on this clone: The protein TCRdb gives is from a much larger clone and does not agree with this DNA's translation at residue 4, likely a read error; the protein shown here comes from the DNA. The chain couples TRDV2 to TRDJ1, with TRDD3 matching 10 bases. In the absence of a J gene in TCRdb, the DNA was matched to germline to assign it here. The CDR3 contains 17 residues. Germline CDR1 and CDR2: GEAIGNYY and EKD. Germline trimming cut 6 bases from V and 0 bases from J; bases unmatched to any gene: 12. CDR3 coding DNA: TGTGCCTGTAACCCTCTGGGGGATATCGGGTACACCGATAAACTCATCTTT. Protein sequence: CACNPLGDIGYTDKLIF.

Concerning this clone itself: TCRdb's protein, taken from a much larger clone, differs from this DNA's translation at residue 15, likely owing to a read error; the protein displayed comes from the DNA. The gene calls are TRDV1 and TRDJ1, with D hard to call. Per germline, CDR1 TSWWSYY and CDR2 QGS. The CDR3 runs 18 residues. The CDR3 DNA reads as TGTGCTCTTGGGGAAATTGCTCAAGTCGTCCCCCACACCGATGAACTCATCTTT. Residues: CALGEIAQVVPHTDELIF.

This clone has ten or more counts. One base away lies a much larger clone, so this may be a sequencing read error. Other DNA sequences within the sample encode an identical CDR3. V usage is TRDV1 and J usage is TRDJ2; tentatively, D is TRDD3 (7 bases). This CDR3 is 27 amino acids long. The germline CDR1 and CDR2 sequences are TSWWSYY and QGS. The CDR3 DNA follows: TGTGCTCTCGGGGAAAGCGGATCATTCCTAAGGAGGGGGATGGGGGGATCGAGGCCCGATGAAGCGGCACAACTCTTCTTT. It specifies CALGESGSFLRRGMGGSRPDEAAQLFF.

This clone was counted only a few times. This DNA translates differently at residue 17 from the TCRdb protein, which is that of a much larger clone; a read error is likely, and the protein shown is the DNA's own translation. The CDR3 DNA reads TGTGCCTGTGACCCAGCATCACTGGGGGATCCTCACACCGATAAACTCACCTTT. This translates into CACDPASLGDPHTDKLTF. J gene calling gave no result, while the V gene is TRDV2; the table's TRDD3 call for D was not verified on the DNA. Germline V gene sequence: CDR1 GEAIGNYY, CDR2 EKD. This CDR3 contains 18 residues.

Of note for this clone: For this DNA, TCRdb reports the protein of a much larger clone, which diverges at residue 11, most likely from a read error; the protein presented here is translated directly from the DNA. The CDR3 DNA sequence: TGTGCTTATAGGAGCGCGCCCTTATCCTGGACCGATAAACTCATCTTT. It encodes CAYRSAPLSWTDKLIF. The V and J genes are TRAV38-2/DV8 and TRDJ1; D call uncertain. The CDR3 is 16 residues long. Germline CDR1 and CDR2: TSESDYY and QEAYKQQN. V gave up 0 bases and J gave up 2 bases, with 14 bases separating them.

Concerning this clone: The protein given by TCRdb reflects a much larger clone and differs at residue 9 from this DNA's translation, likely from a read error; the protein shown is the DNA's translation. The chain has TRDV2 and TRDJ1; 7 bases agree with TRDD3. The J gene is not listed in TCRdb, so it was assigned here from a DNA match to germline. CDR1 and CDR2 (germline): GEAIGNYY, EKD. This CDR3 region has 19 residues. With 0 bases clipped from V and 0 bases from J, the junction kept 15 bases outside the gene matches. CDR3 in amino acids: CACDTLVLEDTGHTDKLIF. In DNA, the CDR3 is TGTGCCTGTGACACCTTAGTACTGGAGGATACGGGACACACCGATAAACTCATCTTT.

This clone has more than one count but fewer than ten. A read error likely explains why the TCRdb protein, taken from a much larger clone, differs from this DNA's translation at residue 8; the protein shown is translated from the DNA. The J gene is TRDJ1, the V gene TRDV1; D perhaps matches TRDD3 (6 bases). Germline matching of the DNA provided the J gene here, since TCRdb leaves it blank. Germline V gene data show CDR1 as TSWWSYY and CDR2 as QGS. CDR3 length: 23 amino acids. V was clipped by 0 bases and J by 1 base, with 33 bases between them. CDR3 loop: CALGELRGGDHRTTQKITDKLIF. The CDR3 DNA follows: TGTGCTCTTGGGGAACTAAGGGGGGGGGACCATCGTACAACACAAAAGATCACCGATAAACTCATCTTT.

A note on this clone: TCRdb's entry gives the protein of a much larger clone, which mismatches this DNA's translation at residue 9, likely from a read error; the protein reported here is translated from the DNA. This chain connects TRDV2 to TRDJ3; TRDD3 aligns across 8 bases. The J gene, left out of TCRdb, was set here by checking the DNA against germline. J gave up 0 bases and V 4 bases, and 16 bases lay outside the gene matches. The CDR3 covers 21 residues. Germline V CDR1 and CDR2: GEAIGNYY, EKD. CDR3 sequence reads: CACDIVLGGTVSSWDTRQMFF. The CDR3 DNA is TGTGCCTGTGATATCGTACTGGGGGGTACGGTCAGCTCCTGGGACACCCGACAGATGTTTTTC.

This clone was picked up a small number of times. A read error likely explains why the TCRdb protein, taken from a much larger clone, differs from this DNA's translation at residue 15; the protein shown is translated from the DNA. V gene TRDV2 combines with J gene TRDJ1; TRDD3 matches at 13 bases. Germline V CDR1 and CDR2: GEAIGNYY, EKD. CDR3 size: 16 residues. This CDR3 reads CACDTLGDTRRDKLTF. The CDR3 DNA sequence: TGTGCCTGTGACACACTGGGGGATACGCGACGAGATAAACTCACCTTT.

This clone was seen repeatedly, ten times or more. This sample includes further DNA sequences coding for the same CDR3. The chain couples TRDV1 to TRDJ1, with 12 bases that match TRDD3. The CDR3 has 29 residues. With V trimmed by 2 bases and J by 0 bases, 40 bases remained unmatched. The V gene's germline CDR1 is TSWWSYY and CDR2 QGS. The DNA for the CDR3 is TGTGCTCTTGGGGAAGTTTTGGTGGCCTTCCTCACCGTACTGGGGGATACCACTCTTAGGCCCTTGTACACCGATAAACTCATCTTT. Protein sequence: CALGEVLVAFLTVLGDTTLRPLYTDKLIF.

In this sample, this clone turned up many times. The gene calls are TRDV1 and TRDJ1, with 10 bases fitting TRDD3. The CDR3 is 21 amino acids. The germline V gene has CDR1 TSWWSYY and CDR2 QGS. Trimming cost V 1 base and J 0 bases; bases outside gene matches: 17. In nucleotides, the CDR3 is TGTGCTCTTGGGGAACAATCCGGGTACTGGGGGATCTCCTCTGACACCGATAAACTCATCTTT. Translated, it gives CALGEQSGYWGISSDTDKLIF.

There are a few counts of this clone. The protein recorded in TCRdb matches a much larger clone and deviates from this DNA's translation at residue 10, suggesting a read error; the protein here is obtained by translating the DNA. The rearrangement uses TRDV2 and TRDJ1, with D perhaps matching TRDD1 or TRDD3 (5 bases each). TCRdb records no J gene; here it was assigned by comparing the DNA to germline. V was shortened by 2 bases and J by 1 base, with 25 bases between the two germline ends. The CDR3 length is 19 residues. Per the germline V gene, CDR1 is GEAIGNYY and CDR2 is EKD. CDR3: CACDIRRTPEKWGTDKLIF. The CDR3 nucleotides read TGTGCCTGTGACATTCGGAGGACTCCCGAGAAATGGGGCACCGATAAACTCATCTTT.

This clone was seen many times. This sequence joins TRDV2 and TRDJ3, with 10 bases identical to TRDD3. In germline, CDR1 is GEAIGNYY, CDR2 EKD. Trimming at V came to 0 bases and at J to 3 bases, leaving 10 bases not matched to a gene. CDR3 size: 20 residues. The CDR3 region is CACDTGYRLGDLWDTRQMFF. In DNA, the CDR3 is TGTGCCTGTGACACCGGATACAGACTGGGGGATCTCTGGGACACCCGACAGATGTTTTTC.

This clone was counted only a few times. TCRdb records a much larger clone's protein for this DNA, with a difference at residue 13 that likely arises from a read error; the protein given is the translation of the DNA. No J gene was assigned, while the V gene was called as TRDV2; the D call TRDD3 from the table was never checked on the DNA. Germline V gene sequence: CDR1 GEAIGNYY, CDR2 EKD. The CDR3 loop spans 15 amino acids. CDR3 nucleotides: TGTGCCTGTGACACCGTAGGGGGACGGACAGCACAACACTTCTTT. It specifies CACDTVGGRTAQHFF.

This clone was counted only a few times. A far bigger clonotype differs at one base, so this is likely a read error. The sample has other DNA sequences that encode this CDR3 too. The V gene call reads TRDV2; no J gene was called; whether TRDD3, the table's D call, matches the DNA was not checked. The germline V gene encodes CDR1 GEAIGNYY and CDR2 EKD. The CDR3 is made up of 18 amino acids. CDR3 sequence reads: CACDQHFTGGFMADKLIF. CDR3 in DNA: TGTGCCTGTGACCAACATTTTACTGGGGGATTTATGGCCGATAAGCTCATCTTT.

Remarks on this clone: A far larger clone lies a single base away; this is likely a read error. Other DNA sequences in this specimen translate into the identical CDR3. This rearrangement joins TRDV1 to TRDJ1; D unclear. The J gene comes from matching the DNA to germline here; TCRdb lacks it. There are 18 residues in the CDR3. The V end lost 2 bases, the J end lost 0 bases, and 19 bases lay between the germline ends. In germline, CDR1 is TSWWSYY, CDR2 QGS. The CDR3 nucleotides read TGTGCTCTTGGGGAAATTGCTCAAGTCGTTCCCCACACCGATAAACTCATCTTT. Protein sequence: CALGEIAQVVPHTDKLIF.

This clone was seen more than once but under ten times. This DNA's translation differs at residue 7 from TCRdb's protein, which comes from a much larger clone; a read error is likely, and the protein shown is translated from the DNA. This chain links TRDV2 with TRDJ1; 7 nucleotides line up with TRDD3. The J gene is not listed in TCRdb, so it was assigned here from a DNA match to germline. Germline assignment: CDR1 GEAIGNYY and CDR2 EKD. The junction had 21 bases not matched to a gene; V was cut back by 3 bases and J by 6 bases. CDR3 length: 18 residues. CDR3 DNA sequence: TGTGCCTGTGACCCGAGCCCTCCTAGCCGTGCTGGGGGTTATAAACTCATCTTT. It yields the protein CACDPSPPSRAGGYKLIF.

This clone occurred a few times. The protein TCRdb lists belongs to a much larger clone and differs from this DNA's translation at residue 6, which points to a read error; the protein shown is made from the DNA. V and J are TRDV2 and TRDJ1, with 11 positions matching TRDD3. TCRdb leaves out the J gene; it was filled in here by matching the DNA to germline. This CDR3 comprises 17 residues. V lost 3 bases to trimming and J lost 3 bases; unmatched junction nucleotides: 11. Germline CDR1 reads GEAIGNYY; CDR2 reads EKD. The CDR3 nucleotides read TGTGCCTGTGACCCCATCGGTCTGGGGGATACATCCGATAAACTCATCTTT. It encodes CACDPIGLGDTSDKLIF.

Worth noting for this clone: This likely reflects a read error, since a far larger clone is one base away. The sample holds other DNA sequences that translate to the same CDR3. The chain has TRDV2 and TRDJ1; no clear D gene. No J segment appears in TCRdb, so it was assigned here by matching the sequence to germline. The germline V and J ends were trimmed by 6 bases and 0 bases, with 10 bases remaining between them. Germline V gives CDR1 GEAIGNYY, CDR2 EKD. The CDR3 spans 13 residues. The CDR3 spells CACRPRDTDKLIF. DNA of the CDR3: TGTGCCTGTCGACCTCGGGACACCGATAAACTCATCTTT.

The sample holds a few counts of this clone. This probably arose from a read error, given a far larger clone one base away. Other DNA sequences in the same sample also yield this CDR3. This chain joins TRDV1 and TRDJ1, with TRDD3 matching 11 bases. Here the J gene was assigned by germline matching of the DNA, as TCRdb has none. Germline V lookup: CDR1 TSWWSYY, CDR2 QGS. The CDR3 covers 22 residues. CDR3 sequence reads: CALGEPSYGLLGDICYTDKLIF. The CDR3 coding sequence is TGTGCTCTCGGGGAACCTTCCTACGGTCTACTGGGGGATATTTGCTACACCGATAAACTCATCTTT.

A remark on this clone: TCRdb's listed protein matches a much larger clone and diverges from this DNA's translation at residue 9, likely through a read error; the protein shown comes from the DNA. The chain combines TRDV1 with TRDJ1, with D uncertain. Because TCRdb records no J gene, it was assigned here through a match of the DNA to germline. V was clipped by 5 bases and J by 1 base, with 26 bases between them. CDR1 is TSWWSYY, CDR2 QGS, per germline. CDR3 length: 19 amino acids. CDR3 nucleotide sequence: TGTGCTCTTGGGTACCTAACGAGGAGACCCCCCGGGAGCACCGATAAACTCATCTTT. Its translation is CALGYLTRRPPGSTDKLIF.

This clone was detected only a few times. Only one base separates this from a far larger clonotype, so it likely reflects a read error. This chain links TRDV1 with TRDJ1; 10 nucleotides align to TRDD3. TCRdb does not report a J gene; here it was assigned by matching the DNA to germline references. CDR3 length: 21 amino acids. Losses at the gene ends were 3 bases for V and 2 bases for J; bases not matched to a gene: 21. Germline assignment: CDR1 TSWWSYY and CDR2 QGS. CDR3 nucleotide sequence: TGTGCTCTTGGGGACCTAACTCTCCGGGACCCCGTACTGGGGGATACCGATAAACTCATCTTT. Translation gives CALGDLTLRDPVLGDTDKLIF.

On this clone itself: Translating this DNA gives a protein that differs at residue 5 from the TCRdb one, which belongs to a much larger clone; a read error is likely, and the protein shown is this translation. The CDR3 DNA sequence: TGTGCTCTTGGGGGACTCGGTAACTCATATCGCCCCGAGGGGGATAGGGACACCGATAAACTCATCTTT. It translates to CALGGLGNSYRPEGDRDTDKLIF. This chain connects TRDV1 to TRDJ1, with 8 bases matching TRDD3. Assignment of the J gene here rests on matching the DNA to germline, because TCRdb gives none. Losses at the gene ends were 4 bases for V and 0 bases for J; bases not matched to a gene: 28. This CDR3 comprises 23 residues. Per germline, CDR1 TSWWSYY and CDR2 QGS.